The clone carrying this T cell receptor beta chain appeared a few times. The antigen remains undetermined. This entry belongs to a study of beta chain features in type 1 diabetes. As every portion of the isolated RNA was reverse transcribed, the sequencing read expressed TCRB transcripts. Assay used: immunoSEQ multiplex PCR; TCRdb lists only in-frame clones, some missing. The repertoire holds over 200,000 clones, with around 9.9% as singletons. Germline V gene sequence: CDR1 MDHEN, CDR2 SYDVKM. V was trimmed by 0 bases and J by 2 bases, leaving 7 bases between them. This CDR3 comprises 14 residues. Study-wide results and caveats: Within each of all four CD4+ subsets, Type 1 diabetes patients had TCRB CDR3s that were moderately but significantly shorter.

All of the sorted populations showed purity greater than 95%. Sequenced material: naive CD4+ T cells from blood. The V gene is TRBV28, the J gene TRBJ2-5; the D is unclear. This sequence originates from a man aged 25-45 years with type 1 diabetes. CDR3 loop: CASSLWNSQETQYF. The CDR3 region has the DNA TGTGCCAGCAGTTTATGGAATAGTCAAGAGACCCAGTACTTC.